The 9 T cell receptor beta chains listed next were all sequenced from one sample in a study of blood T cells in healthy people across ages. A J-beta primer mix and a sample-barcoded 5' primer were used in a second PCR of about 6 to 12 cycles. In TCRdb, the 5' RACE reads were re-called with MiXCR into one record per CDR3 protein. The table includes under 800,000 distinct CDR3 sequences, roughly 45% detected once. The sample consisted of blood. These receptors were obtained from a woman in her sixties in good health.

The chain has TRBV20-1 and TRBJ1-2, with 8 bases lining up with TRBD1. The CDR3 consists of 13 residues. The germline V gene has CDR1 DFQATT and CDR2 SNEGSKA (reference sequence). V was clipped by 0 bases and J by 12 bases; unmatched bases: 9. CDR3 loop: CSARDERQGRNTF. The DNA of the CDR3 is TGCAGTGCTAGAGATGAGCGACAGGGGAGGAACACCTTC.

V is TRBV12-3 or TRBV12-4 and J is TRBJ1-1, with a possible D match to TRBD1 (6 bases). The CDR3 extends over 17 amino acids. Trimming took off 7 bases at V and 4 bases at J, with 25 bases between the two ends. CDR3 loop: CASIARGVWKRSTEAFF. CDR3 bases: TGTGCCAGCATCGCGAGGGGGGTTTGGAAGCGGTCCACTGAAGCTTTCTTT.

The count of this clonotype is one. The CDR3 carries no conserved terminal phenylalanine or tryptophan, so it likely arises from a read error. The limits of the CDR3 on the DNA are not certain, so only TCRdb's listed CDR3 is given. The chain joins TRBV3-1 to TRBJ2-1; the DNA was not used to check the table's D call, TRBD1. Germline CDR1 is LGHDT and CDR2 is YNNKEL (reference sequence). The CDR3 numbers 16 amino acids, ends counted. The CDR3: CASSQDAEGRGYTFGS.

The chain is built from TRBV20-1 and TRBJ2-5; maybe TRBD1 (6 bases). This CDR3 comprises 15 residues. CDR1 is DFQATT and CDR2 is SNEGSKA in the germline V gene (reference sequence). Trimming left V 6 bases short and J 7 bases short, with 24 bases between. CDR3 loop: CSATPTGARLGTQYF. CDR3 nucleotides: TGCAGTGCGACCCCGACAGGTGCCCGGTTGGGGACCCAGTACTTC.

The chain couples TRBV20-1 to TRBJ2-1; D call uncertain. In germline, CDR1 is DFQATT, CDR2 SNEGSKA (reference sequence). Trimming took off 4 bases at V and 5 bases at J, with 3 bases between the two ends. The CDR3 is 10 residues long. CDR3 sequence reads: CSAIDNEQFF. CDR3 coding DNA: TGCAGTGCTATAGACAATGAGCAGTTCTTC.

The gene calls are TRBV20-1 and TRBJ1-6; D possibly corresponds to TRBD1 (5 bases). CDR1 is DFQATT and CDR2 is SNEGSKA in the germline V gene (reference sequence). The CDR3 length is 14 residues. Trimming took 1 base from V and 12 from J, leaving 16 bases between them. CDR3 sequence: CSARAPGLGGPLHF. As DNA, the CDR3 is TGCAGTGCTAGAGCCCCAGGGCTCGGTGGACCCCTCCACTTT.

J is TRBJ2-3 and V is TRBV28, with D maybe TRBD1 (6 bases). V lost 5 bases, J lost 0 bases, and 15 bases lay in between. Looked up from germline, CDR1 is MDHEN and CDR2 is SYDVKM. This CDR3 contains 16 residues. The CDR3, as DNA: TGTGCCAGCAGTCAACAGGGTGGTCCTAGCACAGATACGCAGTATTTT. Its protein product is CASSQQGGPSTDTQYF.

This clonotype has more than one count but fewer than ten. The rearrangement links TRBV5-1 to TRBJ1-6, with 8 nucleotides matching TRBD1. Germline assignment: CDR1 SGHRS and CDR2 YFSETQ. This CDR3 region has 16 residues. Trimming cost V 0 bases and J 9 bases; bases outside gene matches: 8. Here the CDR3 DNA reads TGCGCCAGCAGCTTGGCCGTGACAGGGGTGAGTTCACCCCTCCACTTT. This gives the protein CASSLAVTGVSSPLHF. The full variable domain, rest sourced from reference TRBV5-1 and TRBJ1-6, is KAGVTQTPRYLIKTRGQQVTLSCSPISGHRSVSWYQQTPGQGLQFLFEYFSETQRNKGNFPGRFSGRQFSNSRSEMNVSTLELGDSALYLCASSLAVTGVSSPLHFGNGTRLTVT.

Details on this clonotype: A clone one base away is much larger, so this may be a read error. The chain employs TRBV10-3 and TRBJ2-7; no clear D. V shed 2 bases and J shed 5 bases, with 10 bases lying between them. The CDR3 runs to 13 residues. Germline V CDR1 and CDR2: ENHRY, SYGVKD. As DNA, the CDR3 is TGTGCCATCAGTGAGGGATGGGAAGACGAGCAGTACTTC. Its translation is CAISEGWEDEQYF.